The subject of this entry is one TCR beta chain. The data were taken from a study of T cell responses to AZD1222 COVID-19 vaccine. On the study more broadly: Pooled samples include second doses given at about 4 or 12 weeks.

The assay was immunoSEQ multiplex PCR, and TCRdb's table has in-frame clones only and misses some. The data contain some 120,000 clones, about 94% of them singletons. Germline CDR1 and CDR2: SGHRS and YFSETQ. The CDR3 sequence is 18 residues long. V shed 1 base, J shed 0 bases, and the junction held 12 bases outside the gene matches. Sequenced here: peripheral blood, sampled on day 0 of AZD1222 vaccination. This receptor was taken from an adult in good health. The chain is built from TRBV5-1 and TRBJ1-1; 7 bases match TRBD1. The CDR3 nucleotides read TGCGCCAGCAGCTTGTTACCTCCAGGGGGTGCCATGAACACTGAAGCTTTCTTT. This sequence encodes CASSLLPPGGAMNTEAFF.